This entry lists 12 T cell receptor beta chains sequenced from one sample in a study of tumor and adjacent non-tumor tissue in lung cancer. The template was RNA from unsorted bulk tissue. This non-tumor lung sample came from over 3 cm beyond the tumor edge. Three rounds of nested PCR, following a modified ARM-PCR protocol, produced the TCRbeta library. TCRdb independently ran MiXCR on the multiplex PCR reads; one entry per CDR3 protein. The sample has under 85,000 distinct CDR3 sequences; around 76% are singletons. Sequenced sample: distant non-tumor lung tissue. The receptors stem from a man aged 70 or older with non-small cell lung cancer.

This chain uses TRBV19 with TRBJ2-2; unclear D gene. The CDR3 runs 14 residues. The germline V gene has CDR1 LNHDA and CDR2 SQIVND (reference sequence). V gave up 6 bases and J gave up 3 bases, with 11 bases separating them. CDR3 loop: CASRTGPDTGELFF. The DNA of the CDR3 is TGTGCCAGTAGGACCGGGCCAGACACCGGGGAGCTGTTTTTT.

As for this clonotype: An end of the junction does not agree with germline; a read error may underlie this. The V and J genes are TRBV5-6 and TRBJ2-5; maybe TRBD2 (5 bases). This CDR3 is built from 14 residues. Per the germline V gene, CDR1 is SGHDT and CDR2 is YYEEEE. The CDR3 bases are TGTGCCAGCAGCTTTATTACGGCTAGGGAGACACAGTACTTC. Translated, it gives CASSFITARETQYF. The full variable domain, completed using reference TRBV5-6 and TRBJ2-5, is DAGVTQSPTHLIKTRGQQVTLRCSPKSGHDTVSWYQQALGQGPQFIFQYYEEEERQRGNFPDRFSGHQFPNYSSELNVNALLLGDSALYLCASSFITARETQYFGPGTRLLVL.

Worth noting for this clonotype: A much larger clone differs by one base, so this may be a read error. V is TRBV29-1 and J is TRBJ2-1; 8 bases are a match to TRBD2. This CDR3 contains 18 residues. Germline lookup yields CDR1 SQVTM and CDR2 ANQGSEA. Trimming cost V 4 bases and J 6 bases; bases outside gene matches: 20. DNA of the CDR3: TGCAGCGTTGTAGGAATTCTAACGGGAGGGCTCAGAGGCAATGAGCAGTTCTTC. Translated: CSVVGILTGGLRGNEQFF.

This clonotype has only a few counts. This may stem from a read error, because a much larger clone lies one nucleotide away. The chain carries TRBV11-2 and TRBJ1-4; perhaps TRBD1 as D (6 bases). The length of the CDR3 is 15 residues. The germline gives CDR1 SGHAT, CDR2 FQNNGV. DNA for the CDR3: TGTGCCAGCAACTTAGAAACAGGGCGTAATGAAAAACTGTTTTTT. Its translation: CASNLETGRNEKLFF.

The gene calls are TRBV20-1 and TRBJ1-5; 7 nucleotides match TRBD1. Trimming cost V 6 bases and J 0 bases; bases outside gene matches: 5. Germline V gene sequence: CDR1 DFQATT, CDR2 SNEGSKA (reference sequence). The CDR3 consists of 14 residues. CDR3 sequence (DNA): TGCAGTGCCGACCAGGGGGATAGCAATCAGCCCCAGCATTTT. As protein: CSADQGDSNQPQHF.

As concerns this clonotype: The junction departs from germline at one end; a sequencing error may be responsible. V gene TRBV6-2 or TRBV6-3 combines with J gene TRBJ2-2; TRBD2 might be the D (5 bases). The CDR3 totals 12 residues. Germline CDR1 reads MNHEY; CDR2 reads SVGEGT. The CDR3 is CASSINIGELSF. In DNA form, the CDR3 reads TGTGCCAGCAGTATCAACATCGGGGAGCTGTCTTTT.

V and J are TRBV29-1 and TRBJ2-3; weak D call: TRBD2 (6 bases). Germline V CDR1 and CDR2: SQVTM, ANQGSEA. The CDR3 runs to 12 residues. In DNA form, the CDR3 reads TGCATCATGGGGGGAGCCACAGATACGCAGTATTTT. Amino acids: CIMGGATDTQYF.

With respect to this clonotype: No conserved phenylalanine or tryptophan ends this CDR3, so it is likely a read error. Because the CDR3's place on the DNA is in doubt, the DNA is left out and the CDR3 is given as listed by TCRdb. This chain joins TRBV6-1 and TRBJ2-7; the table's D call of TRBD1 was not tested on the DNA. The CDR3 region is 15 residues in length, termini included. The V gene's germline CDR1 is MNHNS and CDR2 SASEGT. CDR3 loop: CANSEAGGASYEQHY.

With regard to this clonotype: An end of the junction differs from the germline gene, which may be a read error. The chain is built from TRBV12-3 or TRBV12-4 and TRBJ1-3; 9 bases match TRBD1. CDR3 length: 18 amino acids. In nucleotides, the CDR3 is TGTAGCAGCAGTCGTCCCGGGACAGGGATCGCCTCTGGAAACACCATATGTTTT. Its protein product is CSSSRPGTGIASGNTICF.

This clonotype was picked up a small number of times. Its ends do not fully match the called genes, so a read error is possible. The J gene is TRBJ2-3, the V gene TRBV11-3, with D possibly matching TRBD2 (5 bases). The length of the CDR3 is 15 residues. Germline V gives CDR1 SGHNT, CDR2 YENEEA. The CDR3 nucleotides read TGTGCCAGCACCCGTCGGGAAGTAAGCAGAGACACGCAGTATTTC. This gives the protein CASTRREVSRDTQYF.

The chain carries TRBV6-5 and TRBJ1-1; the match to TRBD1 covers 8 bases. Germline loops: CDR1 MNHEY, CDR2 SVGAGI. The CDR3 covers 13 residues. The CDR3 nucleotides read TGTTTCACCTCTTGGACAGGGAAAGCTGAAGCTTTCTTT. Translated, it gives CFTSWTGKAEAFF.

Details on this clonotype: One end of the junction fails to match germline, which may point to a read error. The V and J genes are TRBV11-2 and TRBJ2-4, with D hard to call. CDR3 length: 14 residues. Germline CDR1 reads SGHAT; CDR2 reads FQNNGV. CDR3 in DNA: TGTACCAGCAGCCCCCCGGTTCAAGTTGGCATTCATTACTTC. This translates into CTSSPPVQVGIHYF.